One and the same sample provided the 21 T cell receptor beta chains below, sequenced in a study of post-analysis software for immune sequencing data. Study-level findings and limits: Five or six TRBV segments appeared more often in patients than in controls, and TRBV5-6, TRBV5-1 and TRBV20-1 were among these.

For these receptors, no antigen is known. Each TCR beta cDNA library carried unique molecular identifiers. TCRdb passed the PCR reads through MiXCR, listing each CDR3 protein once. The sample holds more than 500,000 distinct CDR3 sequences, 34% seen once. Sequencing used blood. The receptors were gathered from a girl aged 2 to 17 with multiple sclerosis.

V and J are TRBV4-1 and TRBJ2-5; 7 bases map to TRBD2. The CDR3 is made up of 15 amino acids. Trimming at V came to 1 base and at J to 5 bases, leaving 7 bases not matched to a gene. Germline CDR1 and CDR2: MGHRA and YSYEKL. The CDR3 is CASSQAGGLPETQYF. The CDR3 DNA follows: TGCGCCAGCAGCCAAGCGGGGGGACTCCCGGAGACCCAGTACTTC.

This clonotype was seen ten or more times. The V call is TRBV20-1, the J call TRBJ2-1; 7 nucleotides align to TRBD1. This CDR3 comprises 14 residues. Per the germline V gene, CDR1 is DFQATT and CDR2 is SNEGSKA (reference sequence). V was pared by 5 bases and J by 5 bases, with 9 bases of the junction left unmatched. The CDR3 loop reads CSASPRTGHNEQFF. DNA for the CDR3: TGCAGTGCTTCGCCCCGGACAGGCCACAATGAGCAGTTCTTC.

This chain connects TRBV2 to TRBJ1-1; the D is unclear. The CDR3 is made up of 13 amino acids. V lost 4 bases to trimming and J lost 3 bases, with 9 bases between them. CDR1 and CDR2 (germline): SNHLY, FYNNEI. CDR3 nucleotides: TGTGCCAGCAGTGCTTTTGTGGACACTGAAGCTTTCTTT. Protein sequence: CASSAFVDTEAFF.

The rearrangement joins TRBV6-1 to TRBJ2-4, with 7 positions matching TRBD1. The J call may be incorrect, as the DNA end agrees better with TRBJ2-7. The CDR3 contains 15 residues. The germline CDR1 and CDR2 sequences are MNHNS and SASEGT. CDR3 residues: CASTQPTGTAYEQYF. Here the CDR3 DNA reads TGTGCCAGCACCCAGCCCACCGGGACAGCCTACGAGCAGTACTTC.

CDR3 sequence: CASSLSGEKLFF. In nucleotides, the CDR3 is TGTGCCAGCAGCTTATCGGGTGAAAAACTGTTTTTT. This rearrangement joins TRBV7-6 to TRBJ1-4, with D uncertain. CDR3 length: 12 residues. Trimming removed 2 bases from V and 7 bases from J, with 5 bases in between. CDR1 and CDR2 (germline): SGHVS, FNYEAQ.

The rearrangement links TRBV4-1 to TRBJ1-1; 7 nucleotides agree with TRBD1. This CDR3 region has 14 residues. Losses at the gene ends were 2 bases for V and 10 bases for J; bases not matched to a gene: 10. Germline assignment: CDR1 MGHRA and CDR2 YSYEKL. The CDR3 DNA follows: TGCGCCAGCAGCCAACCCACGGACAGGAGGAGAGCTTTCTTT. Translating it yields CASSQPTDRRRAFF.

The chain has TRBV7-9 and TRBJ2-3; D gene ambiguous. Trimming took off 1 base at V and 2 bases at J, with 13 bases between the two ends. This CDR3 has 16 residues. Germline-derived CDR1 and CDR2 are SEHNR and FQNEAQ (reference sequence). Here the CDR3 reads CASSLDPVIDTDTQYF. CDR3 sequence (DNA): TGTGCCAGCAGCTTAGACCCGGTTATCGACACAGATACGCAGTATTTT.

This clonotype was seen more than once but under ten times. The chain recombines TRBV28 with TRBJ2-7; 9 bases are shared with TRBD1. The CDR3 runs to 15 residues. Germline V gene lookup returns CDR1 MDHEN and CDR2 SYDVKM. The J segment lost 4 bases and the V segment lost 5 bases, leaving 9 bases of the junction unmatched. The CDR3 region is CASSITGGPRYEQYF. In DNA form, the CDR3 reads TGTGCCAGCAGTATCACAGGGGGCCCACGATACGAGCAGTACTTC.

This clonotype has a handful of counts. This chain connects TRBV5-1 to TRBJ1-1; D remains unclear. In germline, CDR1 is SGHRS, CDR2 YFSETQ. The CDR3 is 15 amino acids. V was clipped by 3 bases and J by 3 bases, with 15 bases between them. CDR3 sequence reads: CASSSTTVRDTEAFF. The CDR3 region has the DNA TGCGCCAGCAGCTCGACGACGGTGAGGGACACTGAAGCTTTCTTT.

In this sample, this clonotype turned up a few times. V and J are TRBV28 and TRBJ1-1; D remains unclear. Between the trimmed V and J ends, which lost 5 bases and 1 base, there was a span of 5 bases. The CDR3 runs to 12 residues. Germline CDR1 and CDR2: MDHEN and SYDVKM. This CDR3 reads CASSLQNTEAFF. CDR3 nucleotides: TGTGCCAGCAGTCTTCAGAACACTGAAGCTTTCTTT.

The chain uses TRBV3-1 and TRBJ2-3, with D possibly TRBD2 on 7 matching bases. The germline gives CDR1 LGHDT, CDR2 YNNKEL (reference sequence). Trimming pared 4 bases from V and 2 bases from J, leaving 16 bases between. The CDR3 spans 16 residues. CDR3 DNA sequence: TGTGCCAGCAGCCCCACCGCGGGGGCCGTCACAGATACGCAGTATTTT. It yields the protein CASSPTAGAVTDTQYF.

The chain uses TRBV15 and TRBJ2-1, with D perhaps matching TRBD2 (5 bases). The V and J ends lost 6 bases and 11 bases respectively, with 23 bases between them. This CDR3 has 15 residues. Germline V CDR1 and CDR2: LNHNV, YYDKDF (reference sequence). The CDR3 loop is CATRRTYPPGNKQFF. As DNA, the CDR3 is TGTGCCACCAGAAGGACTTATCCTCCGGGAAATAAGCAGTTCTTC.

The CDR3 loop is CASSLDTGVSEQYF. The CDR3 DNA sequence: TGCGCCAGCAGCTTAGACACAGGGGTTTCCGAGCAGTACTTC. The genes are TRBV5-1 and TRBJ2-7, with 7 bases identical to TRBD1. CDR3 length: 14 residues. In germline, CDR1 is SGHRS, CDR2 YFSETQ. Germline trimming cut 2 bases from V and 6 bases from J; bases unmatched to any gene: 8.

This clonotype occurred a few times. The chain is built from TRBV18 and TRBJ2-4; D might be TRBD1 (6 bases). The CDR3 loop spans 14 amino acids. CDR1 is KGHSH and CDR2 is LQKENI in the germline V gene. V shed 6 bases and J shed 2 bases, with 11 bases lying between them. CDR3 nucleotide sequence: TGTGCCAGCTCCACACAGGGAACCAAAAACATTCAGTACTTC. Encoded protein: CASSTQGTKNIQYF.

This clonotype was counted only a few times. The V gene is TRBV20-1, the J gene TRBJ2-5; 7 nucleotides agree with TRBD1. Near its end, the DNA agrees better with TRBJ2-7, so the J call may be wrong. The CDR3 length is 12 residues. Germline assignment: CDR1 DFQATT and CDR2 SNEGSKA (reference sequence). CDR3 sequence reads: CSASYRGHEQYF. The DNA of the CDR3 is TGCAGTGCTAGTTACAGGGGCCACGAGCAGTACTTC.

The chain employs TRBV4-1 and TRBJ1-6; D gene uncertain. Germline loops: CDR1 MGHRA, CDR2 YSYEKL. The CDR3 loop spans 14 amino acids. The V end lost 0 bases, the J end lost 18 bases, and 18 bases lay between the germline ends. This chain's CDR3 is CASSQDPTRELPHF. The DNA for the CDR3 is TGCGCCAGCAGCCAAGACCCTACGCGGGAACTACCCCACTTT.

This clonotype was seen more than once but under ten times. The chain carries TRBV7-3 and TRBJ2-1; D gene ambiguous. Germline CDR1 and CDR2: SGHTA and FQGTGA. The CDR3 is made up of 14 amino acids. Trimming removed 2 bases from V and 9 bases from J, with 14 bases in between. The CDR3 DNA reads as TGTGCCAGCAGCTTATCAGGCAAGAACATTGAGCAGTTCTTC. It codes for CASSLSGKNIEQFF. Full variable domain (outside the CDR3, taken from reference TRBV7-3 and TRBJ2-1): GAGVSQTPSNKVTEKGKYVELRCDPISGHTALYWYRQSLGQGPEFLIYFQGTGAADDSGLPNDRFFAVRPEGSVSTLKIQRTERGDSAVYLCASSLSGKNIEQFFGPGTRLTVL.

The chain has TRBV4-1 and TRBJ1-5, with D maybe TRBD1 (6 bases). Germline values: CDR1 MGHRA, CDR2 YSYEKL. The CDR3 runs 14 residues. Trimming cost V 1 base and J 6 bases, with 10 bases left between them. This chain's CDR3 is CASSQVGQFQPQHF. CDR3 DNA: TGCGCCAGCAGCCAAGTCGGACAGTTTCAGCCCCAGCATTTT.

This clonotype showed up just a few times. The gene calls are TRBV20-1 and TRBJ2-1; D not resolved. In germline, CDR1 is DFQATT, CDR2 SNEGSKA (reference sequence). The germline V and J ends were trimmed by 4 bases and 5 bases, with 6 bases remaining between them. The length of the CDR3 is 11 residues. The CDR3 protein is CSAKENNEQFF. The CDR3 DNA reads as TGCAGTGCTAAAGAAAACAATGAGCAGTTCTTC.

This clonotype was recorded at least ten times. The V gene is TRBV29-1, the J gene TRBJ2-1; D remains unclear. The CDR3 is 10 amino acids. The germline V and J ends were trimmed by 7 bases and 7 bases, with 8 bases remaining between them. The germline V gene has CDR1 SQVTM and CDR2 ANQGSEA. For the CDR3, the DNA is TGCAGCGCGGCAGGTAATGAGCAGTTCTTC. It codes for CSAAGNEQFF.

The chain is built from TRBV6-1 and TRBJ2-1; 7 bases align to TRBD2. This CDR3 spans 16 amino acids. Germline CDR1 is MNHNS and CDR2 is SASEGT. V trimming: 1 base; J trimming: 0 bases; junction bases outside the gene matches: 3. For the CDR3, the DNA is TGTGCCAGCAGTGAAGGGGTAGCGGGCTCCTACAATGAGCAGTTCTTC. It codes for CASSEGVAGSYNEQFF.